This entry describes one T cell receptor (beta chain). The data derive from a study of blood T cell repertoires in COVID-19. Study-level background: The samples span acute and convalescent COVID-19 from the United States, Italy and Spain. PBMCs, B-cell-depleted T cells, or T cells were the source of the cDNA or gDNA that made up the material.

Authors' methods: Researchers report that nucleated cell counts were estimated from reference gene primer amplification. Method: immunoSEQ multiplex PCR; TCRdb's copy keeps in-frame clones and lacks some. V and J calls plus clone size are reproduced from that table; the DNA served to infer D and trimming. The sample records under 60,000 clones, roughly 90% being singletons. CDR1 and CDR2 (germline): ENHRY, SYGVKD. The CDR3 runs 14 residues. Trimming removed 10 bases from V and 8 bases from J, with 21 bases in between. The clonotype originates from a human donor in a cohort sampled during active COVID-19. Input material: peripheral blood. The chain uses TRBV10-3 and TRBJ2-1; a possible D gene is TRBD1 (6 bases). DNA for the CDR3: TGTGCCACCACCGCAAGGACAGCTCACTATGAGCAGTTCTTC. Its protein product is CATTARTAHYEQFF.